Below are 11 T cell receptor beta chains sequenced from a single sample in a study of control samples from healthy donors and cancer patients. Method: immunoSEQ multiplex PCR; TCRdb's copy keeps in-frame clones and lacks some. This sample yields about 64,000 clones, of which more than 85% are seen a single time; about 1.7% belongs to the top ten. Sequencing was done on a sample of PBMCs. Every receptor here comes from a man aged 40-49 years with colorectal cancer.

The CDR3 nucleotides read TGCAGCGGCGAGGGCGGGGGGTTGCCCTACAATGAGCAGTTCTTC. This encodes CSGEGGGLPYNEQFF. The V call is TRBV29-1, the J call TRBJ2-1; 8 nucleotides line up with TRBD2. The CDR3 is 15 residues long. Trimming took 7 bases from V and 2 from J; bases not matched to a gene: 10. Looked up from germline, CDR1 is SQVTM and CDR2 is ANQGSEA.

Only one count was recorded for this clone. This rearrangement joins TRBV7-9 to TRBJ2-5; 10 bases fit TRBD2. This CDR3 is built from 16 residues. Trimming removed 7 bases from V and 1 base from J; junction bases left unmatched: 9. Germline CDR1 and CDR2: SEHNR and FQNEAQ (reference sequence). Here the CDR3 reads CASTRRLAGAQETQYF. CDR3 nucleotide sequence: TGTGCCAGCACCAGGCGGCTAGCGGGGGCCCAAGAGACCCAGTACTTC.

This CDR3 reads CAWAQGNTDTQYF. CDR3 nucleotide sequence: TGTGCCTGGGCGCAGGGGAACACAGATACGCAGTATTTT. The V call is TRBV30, the J call TRBJ2-3, with a weak D call TRBD1 (6 bases). This CDR3 comprises 13 residues. Per the germline V gene, CDR1 is GTSNPN and CDR2 is SVGIG (reference sequence). Trimming removed 5 bases from V and 2 bases from J, with 11 bases in between. Filled out from reference TRBV30 and TRBJ2-3, the complete variable domain reads SQTIHQWPATLVQPVGSPLSLECTVEGTSNPNLYWYRQAAGRGLQLLFYSVGIGQISSEVPQNLSASRPQDRQFILSSKKLLLSDSGFYLCAWAQGNTDTQYFGPGTRLTVL.

V usage is TRBV12-2 and J usage is TRBJ2-1. TRBV12-2 is classified as a pseudogene. This CDR3 has 16 residues. CDR3 sequence reads: CASRLRQAGGYNEQFF. The CDR3 nucleotides are TGTGCAAGTCGCCTGAGACAGGCCGGGGGCTACAATGAGCAGTTCTTC.

This clone was picked up one time. V is TRBV12-3 or TRBV12-4 and J is TRBJ2-1, with no clear D. V was pared by 2 bases and J by 6 bases, with 8 bases between. This CDR3 is built from 13 residues. The CDR3 spells CASSLYLGNEQFF. CDR3 coding DNA: TGTGCCAGCAGTTTATATCTTGGCAATGAGCAGTTCTTC.

The rearrangement uses TRBV6-4 and TRBJ2-5, with D maybe TRBD2 (5 bases). The CDR3 covers 15 residues. Trimming took off 3 bases at V and 3 bases at J, with 14 bases between the two ends. In germline, CDR1 is MRHNA, CDR2 SNTAGT. The CDR3 DNA reads TGTGCCAGCAGTGAAAGAGGACTTCCCGAAGAGACCCAGTACTTC. It translates to CASSERGLPEETQYF.

V and J are TRBV6-5 and TRBJ1-6; TRBD1 matches at 7 bases. This CDR3 contains 15 residues. V lost 6 bases, J lost 8 bases, and 10 bases stayed unmatched. Looked up from germline, CDR1 is MNHEY and CDR2 is SVGAGI. CDR3 nucleotides: TGTGCCAGCAGCCGACAGGGAGATGGAGATTCACCCCTCCACTTT. Protein sequence: CASSRQGDGDSPLHF.

The chain uses TRBV2 and TRBJ1-6; no definite D call. Germline V gene sequence: CDR1 SNHLY, CDR2 FYNNEI. This CDR3 region has 16 residues. V was cut by 5 bases and J by 2 bases, with 13 bases left in between. In nucleotides, the CDR3 is TGTGCCAGCAGTCACACCGGAGAGGCCTATAATTCACCCCTCCACTTT. Its translation: CASSHTGEAYNSPLHF. Based on the CDR3 plus reference TRBV2 and TRBJ1-6, the full variable domain is EPEVTQTPSHQVTQMGQEVILRCVPISNHLYFYWYRQILGQKVEFLVSFYNNEISEKSEIFDDQFSVERPDGSNFTLKIRSTKLEDSAMYFCASSHTGEAYNSPLHFGNGTRLTVT.

The CDR3 DNA sequence: TGTGCCAGCAGTTTGGTGCTCAGGACCGAGCAGTACTTC. It encodes CASSLVLRTEQYF. This chain uses TRBV6-5 with TRBJ2-7; D gene unclear. V gave up 4 bases and J gave up 6 bases, with 13 bases separating them. Germline CDR1 reads MNHEY; CDR2 reads SVGAGI. The CDR3 has 13 amino acids.

The rearrangement links TRBV5-4 to TRBJ1-2, with TRBD1 matching 8 bases. The V gene's germline CDR1 is SGHNT and CDR2 YYREEE (reference sequence). The CDR3 is 15 residues long. J lost 1 base, V lost 3 bases, and 5 bases had no gene match. DNA of the CDR3: TGTGCCAGCAGCTCCCAGGGGGCGATTAACTATGGCTACACCTTC. Encoded protein: CASSSQGAINYGYTF.

CDR3 in amino acids: CASNGPGQSYEQYF. The CDR3 DNA reads as TGTGCCAGCAACGGACCGGGACAATCCTACGAGCAGTACTTC. J is TRBJ2-7 and V is TRBV11-2; TRBD1 is a possible D gene (6 bases). CDR3 size: 14 residues. The V end lost 7 bases, the J end lost 1 base, and 14 bases lay between the germline ends. Germline lookup yields CDR1 SGHAT and CDR2 FQNNGV.